The 9 T cell receptor beta chains below were found in one sample sequenced in a study of blood T cell repertoires in COVID-19. Here immunoSEQ multiplex PCR was the method, and the copy in TCRdb shows in-frame clones only, minus some. Of about 300,000 clones listed, approximately 85% were seen once; the top ten hold around 1.5%. The sequenced sample consisted of peripheral blood. The receptors derive from a woman aged 45-59 years with acute or convalescent COVID-19.

This chain joins TRBV1 and TRBJ2-5; the table calls TRBD2, which could not be checked here. TRBV1 is annotated as a pseudogene. This CDR3 comprises 18 residues. CDR3 protein: CTSSQRLTSGSWGETQYF. Here the CDR3 DNA reads TGCACCAGCAGCCAAAGGCTTACTAGCGGGAGTTGGGGGGAGACCCAGTACTTC.

CDR3: CASSLRGLYIPYEQYF. The CDR3 DNA follows: TGTGCCAGCAGCTTAAGGGGGCTTTACATTCCCTACGAGCAGTACTTC. This chain links TRBV7-9 with TRBJ2-7; 7 bases align to TRBD1. CDR1 is SEHNR and CDR2 is FQNEAQ in the germline V gene (reference sequence). The CDR3 is made up of 16 amino acids. Trimming removed 2 bases from V and 2 bases from J; junction bases left unmatched: 9. The full variable domain, its missing parts supplied by reference TRBV7-9 and TRBJ2-7, is DTGVSQNPRHKITKRGQNVTFRCDPISEHNRLYWYRQTLGQGPEFLTYFQNEAQLEKSRLLSDRFSAERPKGSFSTLEIQRTEQGDSAMYLCASSLRGLYIPYEQYFGPGTRLTVT.

V gene TRBV28 combines with J gene TRBJ2-5; 8 bases match TRBD2. Germline-derived CDR1 and CDR2 are MDHEN and SYDVKM. This CDR3 has 14 residues. V shed 7 bases and J 5 bases; nucleotides not matched to a gene: 9. The CDR3 DNA reads TGTGCCAGCACCCCAGCGGGGGCCATGGAGACCCAGTACTTC. Its protein is CASTPAGAMETQYF.

This clone was seen more than once but under ten times. The CDR3 sequence is CASSLGRGTQPQHF. CDR3 DNA sequence: TGTGCCAGCAGCTTAGGCAGGGGAACACAGCCCCAGCATTTT. The chain is built from TRBV7-2 and TRBJ1-5; possible D gene TRBD1, 6 bases. This CDR3 region has 14 residues. CDR1 and CDR2 from the germline V gene are SGHTA and FQGNSA. V lost 1 base and J 7 bases, leaving 11 bases between the germline ends.

The rearrangement uses TRBV28 and TRBJ2-5; possibly TRBD1 for D (6 bases). The V gene's germline CDR1 is MDHEN and CDR2 SYDVKM. The CDR3 spans 15 residues. V was pared by 2 bases and J by 1 base, with 11 bases between. Here the CDR3 reads CASSLRGGTQETQYF. CDR3 in DNA: TGTGCCAGCAGTTTACGAGGGGGTACCCAAGAGACCCAGTACTTC. The whole variable domain, remainder taken from reference TRBV28 and TRBJ2-5, is DVKVTQSSRYLVKRTGEKVFLECVQDMDHENMFWYRQDPGLGLRLIYFSYDVKMKEKGDIPEGYSVSREKKERFSLILESASTNQTSMYLCASSLRGGTQETQYFGPGTRLLVL.

The chain joins TRBV18 to TRBJ2-7, with a possible D match to TRBD1 (5 bases). Deletions cut 3 bases from V and 5 bases from J, with 8 bases between. Germline V gene sequence: CDR1 KGHSH, CDR2 LQKENI. The CDR3 is made up of 12 amino acids. The CDR3 sequence is CASSPDSDEQYF. CDR3 nucleotides: TGTGCCAGCTCACCCGACAGCGACGAGCAGTACTTC.

The chain carries TRBV3-1 (or the pseudogene TRBV3-2) and TRBJ2-7, with TRBD2 matching 10 bases. Trimming cost V 4 bases and J 5 bases; bases outside gene matches: 2. The CDR3 has 13 amino acids. Germline V gene data show CDR1 as LGHDT and CDR2 as YNNKEL (reference sequence). In nucleotides, the CDR3 is TGTGCCAGCAGCCGGACTAGCGGCGACGAGCAGTACTTC. It specifies CASSRTSGDEQYF.

This clone was counted a single time. The chain recombines TRBV6-5 with TRBJ1-4; D might be TRBD1 (6 bases). The CDR3 has 14 amino acids. Trimming removed 2 bases from V and 7 bases from J, with 11 bases in between. CDR1 MNHEY and CDR2 SVGAGI come from the germline V gene. CDR3 nucleotides: TGTGCCAGCAGTTACATAGGGGGTGGTGAAAAACTGTTTTTT. Protein sequence: CASSYIGGGEKLFF.

The genes are TRBV3-1 (or the pseudogene TRBV3-2) and TRBJ2-3; maybe TRBD1 (7 bases). CDR1 is LGHDT and CDR2 is YNNKEL in the germline V gene (reference sequence). The CDR3 totals 15 residues. V lost 2 bases, J lost 8 bases, and 17 bases lay in between. The CDR3 sequence: CASSQQSGGGSTQYF. The CDR3 DNA follows: TGTGCCAGCAGCCAACAGTCAGGGGGAGGAAGTACGCAGTATTTT.